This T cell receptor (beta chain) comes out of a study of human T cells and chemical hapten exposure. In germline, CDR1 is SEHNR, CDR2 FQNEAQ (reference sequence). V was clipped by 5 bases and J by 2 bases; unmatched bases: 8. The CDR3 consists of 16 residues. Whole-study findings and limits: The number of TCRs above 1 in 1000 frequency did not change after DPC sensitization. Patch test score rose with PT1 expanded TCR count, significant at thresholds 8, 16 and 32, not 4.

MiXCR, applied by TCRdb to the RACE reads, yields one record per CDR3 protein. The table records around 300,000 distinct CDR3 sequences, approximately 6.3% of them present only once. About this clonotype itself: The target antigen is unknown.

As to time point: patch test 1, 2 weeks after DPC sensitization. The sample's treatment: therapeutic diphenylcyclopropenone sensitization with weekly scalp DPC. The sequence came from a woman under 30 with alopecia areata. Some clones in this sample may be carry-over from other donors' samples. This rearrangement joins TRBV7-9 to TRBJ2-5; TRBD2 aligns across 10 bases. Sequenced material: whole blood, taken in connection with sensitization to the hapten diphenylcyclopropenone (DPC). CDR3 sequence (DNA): TGTGCCAGCAGCCATAGCGGGGGGATCTCGCAAGAGACCCAGTACTTC. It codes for CASSHSGGISQETQYF.